These 25 T cell receptor beta chains were all obtained from the same sample, sequenced in a study of blood T cell repertoires in COVID-19. This table comes from immunoSEQ multiplex PCR, and its TCRdb copy is limited to in-frame clones, with some not included. The repertoire includes 200,000 to 300,000 clones, about 90% of them detected once, and 3.5% to 4.5% sits in the top ten. Sequenced input: peripheral blood. The receptors shown here come from a woman between 40 and 50 years old with acute or convalescent COVID-19.

This chain uses TRBV15 with TRBJ1-5; unclear D gene. V was clipped by 0 bases and J by 4 bases, with 10 bases between them. Per germline, CDR1 LNHNV and CDR2 YYDKDF (reference sequence). This CDR3 comprises 15 residues. The CDR3 loop is CATSRDSGQNQPQHF. The CDR3, as DNA: TGTGCCACCAGCAGAGATTCTGGGCAGAATCAGCCCCAGCATTTT.

This clone appeared a few times. This chain links TRBV7-9 with TRBJ1-2; D is possibly TRBD1 (6 bases). The CDR3 contains 15 residues. With 3 bases removed from V and 7 bases from J, the gap between germline ends came to 18 bases. Germline V gene lookup returns CDR1 SEHNR and CDR2 FQNEAQ (reference sequence). The CDR3 is CASSLRVDRSGGYTF. In nucleotides, the CDR3 is TGTGCCAGCAGCTTGCGAGTTGACAGGTCGGGTGGCTACACCTTC.

The chain joins TRBV6-5 to TRBJ1-1, with 7 bases identical to TRBD1. The germline V gene encodes CDR1 MNHEY and CDR2 SVGAGI. The CDR3 is 13 residues long. V shed 7 bases, J shed 4 bases, and the junction held 6 bases outside the gene matches. CDR3 amino acids: CASTPHRGTEAFF. As DNA, the CDR3 is TGTGCCAGCACCCCCCACAGGGGCACTGAAGCTTTCTTT.

CDR3 amino acids: CASSESAGRGTQYF. The CDR3 DNA follows: TGCGCCAGCAGTGAGTCCGCGGGGAGGGGCACGCAGTATTTT. The chain recombines TRBV10-1 with TRBJ2-3, with 7 bases identical to TRBD2. CDR3 length: 14 residues. V lost 0 bases and J lost 9; bases outside the gene matches: 6. Germline-derived CDR1 and CDR2 are WNHNN and SYGVQD (reference sequence).

V is TRBV7-8 and J is TRBJ2-7; D may be TRBD1 (5 bases). With 5 bases removed from V and 1 base from J, the gap between germline ends came to 15 bases. Per germline, CDR1 SGHVS and CDR2 FQNEAQ. The CDR3 is 15 residues long. CDR3 residues: CASSPGRGASYEQYV. CDR3 sequence (DNA): TGTGCCAGCAGCCCAGGTAGGGGTGCTTCCTACGAGCAGTACGTC.

The chain combines TRBV2 with TRBJ1-2, with TRBD1 matching 10 bases. The CDR3 consists of 13 residues. Germline CDR1 is SNHLY and CDR2 is FYNNEI. V trimming: 10 bases; J trimming: 4 bases; junction bases outside the gene matches: 6. In DNA form, the CDR3 reads TGTGCCACGGGACAGGGGACAAGCTATGGCTACACCTTC. It codes for CATGQGTSYGYTF.

J is TRBJ2-4 and V is TRBV2; tentative D call: TRBD1 (6 bases). The CDR3 consists of 15 residues. CDR1 is SNHLY and CDR2 is FYNNEI in the germline V gene. Between the trimmed V and J ends, which lost 4 bases and 2 bases, there was a span of 12 bases. The CDR3 region is CASSVPGATKNIQYF. The CDR3 region has the DNA TGTGCCAGCAGTGTCCCAGGGGCGACCAAAAACATTCAGTACTTC. Full variable domain (outside the CDR3, taken from reference TRBV2 and TRBJ2-4): EPEVTQTPSHQVTQMGQEVILRCVPISNHLYFYWYRQILGQKVEFLVSFYNNEISEKSEIFDDQFSVERPDGSNFTLKIRSTKLEDSAMYFCASSVPGATKNIQYFGAGTRLSVL.

V is TRBV21-1 and J is TRBJ1-1; the table's D call, TRBD1, was not checked against the DNA. TRBV21-1 is labeled a pseudogene. This CDR3 spans 16 amino acids. The chain's CDR3 is CASTNPPTEPNTEAFF. In DNA form, the CDR3 reads TGTGCCAGCACCAACCCGCCGACAGAGCCGAACACTGAAGCTTTCTTT.

The table lists this clone with a count of one. Here the CDR3 DNA reads TGTGCCAGCAGCTTGTCGCCCGGGACATTTGACAATGAGCAGTTCTTC. Its protein is CASSLSPGTFDNEQFF. The chain is built from TRBV5-8 and TRBJ2-1; tentatively, D is TRBD1 (6 bases). The CDR3 is made up of 16 amino acids. Germline CDR1 reads SGHTS; CDR2 reads YDEGEE. The V gene lost 1 base and the J gene lost 5 bases, with 16 bases spanning the gap.

The chain carries TRBV5-6 and TRBJ1-2; 12 positions agree with TRBD1. V was clipped by 3 bases and J by 8 bases; unmatched bases: 5. This CDR3 is 14 amino acids long. The germline V gene has CDR1 SGHDT and CDR2 YYEEEE. The CDR3 DNA follows: TGTGCCAGCAGCTCGGGACAGGGGGCTCGAGGCTACACCTTC. As protein: CASSSGQGARGYTF.

The count of this clone is one. J is TRBJ1-2 and V is TRBV5-5; D remains ambiguous. This CDR3 spans 15 amino acids. V shed 0 bases and J shed 1 base, with 10 bases lying between them. Germline V gene sequence: CDR1 SGHKS, CDR2 YYEKEE (reference sequence). CDR3 DNA: TGTGCCAGCAGCTTGGTACTGCCTATTAACTATGGCTACACCTTC. This encodes CASSLVLPINYGYTF.

The CDR3 coding sequence is TGCGCCAGCAGCTCTCAGGGATACACTGAAGCTTTCTTT. This translates into CASSSQGYTEAFF. This chain uses TRBV5-1 with TRBJ1-1; perhaps TRBD1 as D (5 bases). Germline values: CDR1 SGHRS, CDR2 YFSETQ. The CDR3 loop spans 13 amino acids. V was clipped by 3 bases and J by 3 bases, with 9 bases between them.

The rearrangement joins TRBV3-1 (or the pseudogene TRBV3-2) to TRBJ1-1; 8 nucleotides agree with TRBD1. The CDR3 is 12 amino acids. Trimming at V came to 3 bases and at J to 11 bases, leaving 5 bases not matched to a gene. Germline CDR1 and CDR2: LGHDT and YNNKEL (reference sequence). Here the CDR3 reads CASSQSDRAAFF. The DNA for the CDR3 is TGTGCCAGCAGCCAGTCGGACAGGGCCGCTTTCTTT.

This sequence joins TRBV25-1 and TRBJ1-2, with D possibly TRBD1 on 5 matching bases. Germline values: CDR1 MGHDK, CDR2 SYGVNS. CDR3 size: 14 residues. The V and J ends lost 1 base and 4 bases respectively, with 10 bases between them. This CDR3 is CASSEFGGVYGYTF. CDR3 nucleotides: TGTGCCAGCAGTGAATTTGGAGGGGTCTATGGCTACACCTTC.

The chain couples TRBV2 to TRBJ1-4; D unclear. The CDR3 contains 13 residues. The V end was cut by 6 bases, the J end by 1 base, with 6 bases between. The V gene's germline CDR1 is SNHLY and CDR2 FYNNEI. As DNA, the CDR3 is TGTGCCAGCAGACGGGGAACTAATGAAAAACTGTTTTTT. Translating it yields CASRRGTNEKLFF.

The chain is built from TRBV30 and TRBJ1-1; TRBD1 agrees at 8 bases. CDR1 GTSNPN and CDR2 SVGIG come from the germline V gene (reference sequence). The CDR3 spans 12 residues. After removal of 5 bases from V and 1 base from J, the junction contained 0 bases not matched to a gene. The CDR3, as DNA: TGTGCCTGGGACAGGGGGAACACTGAAGCTTTCTTT. It encodes CAWDRGNTEAFF.

The chain carries TRBV6-5 and TRBJ1-5; D is uncertain. The CDR3 sequence is 12 residues long. CDR1 and CDR2 (germline): MNHEY, SVGAGI. The germline V and J ends were trimmed by 8 bases and 3 bases, with 8 bases remaining between them. CDR3 bases: TGTGCCAGCGGAGAGTTCAATCAGCCCCAGCATTTT. This encodes CASGEFNQPQHF.

The chain uses TRBV29-1 and TRBJ1-4, with D perhaps TRBD1 (5 bases). The CDR3 totals 12 residues. Germline assignment: CDR1 SQVTM and CDR2 ANQGSEA. The V end was cut by 4 bases, the J end by 7 bases, with 10 bases between. The CDR3 DNA reads TGCAGCGTTGCTAGGGGAGGTGAAAAACTGTTTTTT. Residues: CSVARGGEKLFF.

This sequence joins TRBV15 and TRBJ1-5; D is uncertain. Trimming removed 1 base at V and 0 bases at J, with 7 bases between. The CDR3 sequence is 15 residues long. Germline values: CDR1 LNHNV, CDR2 YYDKDF (reference sequence). The CDR3 DNA is TGTGCCACCAGCAGAGTTCCAGGTAGCAATCAGCCCCAGCATTTT. Translated, it gives CATSRVPGSNQPQHF.

The rearrangement links TRBV4-1 to TRBJ1-6; D not resolved. Germline V gene sequence: CDR1 MGHRA, CDR2 YSYEKL. The CDR3 length is 15 residues. The V gene lost 1 base and the J gene lost 6 bases, with 10 bases spanning the gap. The CDR3 spells CASSQAARSNSPLHF. The DNA for the CDR3 is TGCGCCAGCAGCCAAGCGGCGCGGAGTAATTCACCCCTCCACTTT.

The chain uses TRBV5-1 and TRBJ1-3; 9 bases map to TRBD1. The V gene's germline CDR1 is SGHRS and CDR2 YFSETQ. The CDR3 is made up of 14 amino acids. Trimming took 4 bases from V and 4 from J; bases not matched to a gene: 3. The CDR3 nucleotides read TGCGCCAGCAGCACCGGGACAGGGGGAAACACCATATATTTT. Translated: CASSTGTGGNTIYF.

The genes are TRBV3-1 (or the pseudogene TRBV3-2) and TRBJ1-1, with D maybe TRBD1 (5 bases). CDR3 length: 16 amino acids. Germline V gene sequence: CDR1 LGHDT, CDR2 YNNKEL (reference sequence). Between the trimmed V and J ends, which lost 3 bases and 0 bases, there was a span of 14 bases. CDR3 bases: TGTGCCAGCAGCCAGTATCGAGCGGGACTGAACACTGAAGCTTTCTTT. Amino acid sequence: CASSQYRAGLNTEAFF.

This chain joins TRBV30 and TRBJ1-5, with 8 bases that match TRBD1. The CDR3 runs to 15 residues. Germline V CDR1 and CDR2: GTSNPN, SVGIG (reference sequence). V shed 1 base, J shed 4 bases, and the junction held 6 bases outside the gene matches. This CDR3 reads CAWSAQGAGNQPQHF. The DNA for the CDR3 is TGTGCCTGGAGTGCGCAGGGGGCGGGTAATCAGCCCCAGCATTTT.

The chain couples TRBV19 to TRBJ1-2; D might be TRBD1 (5 bases). The CDR3 loop spans 13 amino acids. The germline CDR1 and CDR2 sequences are LNHDA and SQIVND (reference sequence). The V and J ends lost 5 bases and 6 bases respectively, with 13 bases between them. CDR3 in amino acids: CASSETGDHGYTF. The CDR3 coding sequence is TGTGCCAGTAGTGAGACGGGGGACCATGGCTACACCTTC.

V gene TRBV4-1 combines with J gene TRBJ1-5, with TRBD1 identical over 10 bases. This CDR3 is 17 amino acids long. The germline CDR1 and CDR2 sequences are MGHRA and YSYEKL. The trim removed 0 bases at V and 6 bases at J, leaving 8 bases unmatched. The DNA for the CDR3 is TGCGCCAGCAGCCAAGATGCAGGACAGGGGGGTGTTCAGCCCCAGCATTTT. Translation gives CASSQDAGQGGVQPQHF.